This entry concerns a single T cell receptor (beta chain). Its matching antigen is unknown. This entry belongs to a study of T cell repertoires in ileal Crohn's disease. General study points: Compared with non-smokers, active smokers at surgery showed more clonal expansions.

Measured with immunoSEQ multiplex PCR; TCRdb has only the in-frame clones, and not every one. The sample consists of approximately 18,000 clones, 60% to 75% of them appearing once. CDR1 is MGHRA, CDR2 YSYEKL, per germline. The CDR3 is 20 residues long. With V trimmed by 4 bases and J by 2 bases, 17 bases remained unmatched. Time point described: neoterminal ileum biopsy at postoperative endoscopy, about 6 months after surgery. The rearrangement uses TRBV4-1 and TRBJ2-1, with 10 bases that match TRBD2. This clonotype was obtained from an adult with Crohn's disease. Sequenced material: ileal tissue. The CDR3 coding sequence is TGCGCCAGCAGCCCTAAGAAAGGACTAGCGGTGCTAGGCCCCTACAATGAGCAGTTCTTC. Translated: CASSPKKGLAVLGPYNEQFF.